These 7 T cell receptor beta chains share one sample of origin, sequenced in a study of blood T cell repertoires in COVID-19. Assay used: immunoSEQ multiplex PCR; TCRdb lists only in-frame clones, some missing. The table records 210,000 or so clones, roughly 80% of them present only once. The sample comprised peripheral blood. These receptors all come from an elderly woman with acute or convalescent COVID-19.

This sequence joins TRBV7-2 and TRBJ2-4, with TRBD1 as a possible D gene (6 bases). The germline V gene has CDR1 SGHTA and CDR2 FQGNSA. Trimming left V 5 bases short and J 5 bases short, with 13 bases between. This CDR3 spans 14 amino acids. CDR3 DNA: TGTGCCAGCAGCCCGACCCGGACAGAAAACATTCAGTACTTC. It translates to CASSPTRTENIQYF. Looking up the rest from reference TRBV7-2 and TRBJ2-4 gives the full variable domain: GAGVSQSPSNKVTEKGKDVELRCDPISGHTALYWYRQSLGQGLEFLIYFQGNSAPDKSGLPSDRFSAERTGGSVSTLTIQRTQQEDSAVYLCASSPTRTENIQYFGAGTRLSVL.

The chain is built from TRBV9 and TRBJ1-3; TRBD1 matches 7 bases. CDR3 length equals 13 residues. Germline V gives CDR1 SGDLS, CDR2 YYNGEE. V lost 3 bases and J lost 5; bases outside the gene matches: 2. The DNA for the CDR3 is TGTGCCAGCAGCGACAGGGGAAGAAACACCATATATTTT. Translating gives CASSDRGRNTIYF.

The chain employs TRBV5-1 and TRBJ2-7, with 13 bases lining up with TRBD2. CDR3 length: 16 residues. Germline trimming cut 3 bases from V and 4 bases from J; bases unmatched to any gene: 7. Germline CDR1 reads SGHRS; CDR2 reads YFSETQ. Here the CDR3 DNA reads TGCGCCAGCAGCTACACGGGGACTAGCGGGGCATACGAGCAGTACTTC. It specifies CASSYTGTSGAYEQYF. Together with reference TRBV5-1 and TRBJ2-7, the CDR3 gives the full variable domain: KAGVTQTPRYLIKTRGQQVTLSCSPISGHRSVSWYQQTPGQGLQFLFEYFSETQRNKGNFPGRFSGRQFSNSRSEMNVSTLELGDSALYLCASSYTGTSGAYEQYFGPGTRLTVT.

V and J are TRBV12-5 and TRBJ1-1; 9 positions match TRBD1. The germline gives CDR1 LGHNT, CDR2 FRNRAP. The ends lost 0 bases at V and 4 bases at J; junction bases unmatched: 3. The CDR3 loop spans 15 amino acids. DNA of the CDR3: TGTGCTAGTGGTTTGGTACCGACAGGGGGCACTGAAGCTTTCTTT. It yields the protein CASGLVPTGGTEAFF.

This clone was seen a handful of times. The rearrangement joins TRBV30 to TRBJ1-3; no clear D gene. The V end lost 0 bases, the J end lost 0 bases, and 9 bases lay between the germline ends. CDR3 length: 15 residues. Germline V lookup: CDR1 GTSNPN, CDR2 SVGIG (reference sequence). The CDR3 bases are TGTGCCTGGAGTGTCCCCGGTATCTCTGGAAACACCATATATTTT. Amino acids: CAWSVPGISGNTIYF.

V usage is TRBV7-3 and J usage is TRBJ1-3; D is unclear. Germline V lookup: CDR1 SGHTA, CDR2 FQGTGA. V lost 1 base to trimming and J lost 1 base, with 8 bases between them. The CDR3 loop spans 15 amino acids. Written as DNA, the CDR3 is TGTGCCAGCAGCTTAAACCCGGGTTCTGGAAACACCATATATTTT. Translation gives CASSLNPGSGNTIYF.

The V gene is TRBV5-8, the J gene TRBJ2-5; TRBD1 matches 9 bases. This CDR3 has 16 amino acids. The germline CDR1 and CDR2 sequences are SGHTS and YDEGEE. Losses at the gene ends were 2 bases for V and 10 bases for J; bases not matched to a gene: 15. The CDR3 spells CASSFTGGWRKWDQYF. The DNA for the CDR3 is TGTGCCAGCAGCTTTACAGGGGGCTGGAGAAAGTGGGACCAGTACTTC.